The text below deals with one T cell receptor (beta chain). The antigen remains undetermined. The CDR3 totals 14 residues. The germline V gene has CDR1 MDHEN and CDR2 SYDVKM. V lost 6 bases, J lost 5 bases, and 7 bases stayed unmatched. Here immunoSEQ multiplex PCR was the method, and the copy in TCRdb shows in-frame clones only, minus some. The data contain 40,000 or so clones, roughly 80% of them singletons. Before any sequencing was done, the ViraFEST assay used viral peptide pools to expand antigen-specific CD4+ T cells. Scientists isolated CD4+ T cells after a roughly 10-day culture period ended. PCR confirmed that the person was infected with SARS-CoV-2 between March and December 2020. This sample is drawn from a study of vaccination effects on CD4 cells after COVID-19. Study observations and caveats: In convalescents, spike-reactive clones (those seen post-vaccine) were mainly new vaccine-induced clones.

This TCR came from a human donor who had a prior SARS-CoV-2 infection. The chain carries TRBV28 and TRBJ2-7; the match to TRBD2 covers 10 bases. This material consisted of CD4+ T cells from PBMCs cultured with a peptide pool, taken before COVID-19 vaccination. The CDR3 loop is CASRASGSPHEQYF. The CDR3 region has the DNA TGTGCCAGCAGGGCTAGCGGGAGTCCCCACGAGCAGTACTTC. The variable domain in full, with the rest retrieved from reference TRBV28 and TRBJ2-7, is DVKVTQSSRYLVKRTGEKVFLECVQDMDHENMFWYRQDPGLGLRLIYFSYDVKMKEKGDIPEGYSVSREKKERFSLILESASTNQTSMYLCASRASGSPHEQYFGPGTRLTVT.